This is a list of T cell receptor beta chains from one sample in a study of OX40 agonist ivuxolimab in advanced cancers. The data were produced by immunoSEQ multiplex PCR, yet TCRdb's version contains in-frame clones alone and is incomplete. The sample contains about 73,000 clones, about 90% of which appear only once. The starting material was CD4+ or CD8+ T cells sorted from blood, obtained in a trial of the OX40 agonist ivuxolimab. These receptors were obtained from an adult with an advanced solid tumor such as melanoma, head and neck, liver or kidney cancer. CDR3s include the opening cysteine and the closing phenylalanine or tryptophan. D genes are given only for firm matches. Size values are once, few and many counts, or a class for expanded clones, and some rows have none.

j_call | v_call | d_call | clone_size | cdr3_nt | cdr3_aa
TRBJ1-1 | TRBV19 | TRBD1 | . | TGTGCCAGTAGTACGACGACAGGGAGGAGCACTGAAGCTTTCTTT | CASSTTTGRSTEAFF
TRBJ1-2 | TRBV6-5 | TRBD1 | . | TGTGCCAGCAGGCCGACAGGGGGCCGGCGTGGCTACACCTTC | CASRPTGGRRGYTF
TRBJ1-1 | TRBV7-9 | . | once | TGTGCCAGCAGCCGCCCTAACCTGAACACTGAAGCTTTCTTT | CASSRPNLNTEAFF
TRBJ2-7 | TRBV15 | TRBD1 | . | TGTGCCACCAGCAGAGGGACAGGTGCCCTGGCCTACGAGCAGTACTTC | CATSRGTGALAYEQYF
TRBJ2-3 | TRBV5-1 | . | once | TGCGCCAGCAGCCTCGGGAGTATGACAGATACGCAGTATTTT | CASSLGSMTDTQYF
TRBJ2-3 | TRBV7-9 | . | . | TGTGCCAGCAGCCCACAAGGGGTTGATACGCAGTATTTT | CASSPQGVDTQYF
TRBJ2-1 | TRBV2 | . | . | TGTGCCAGCAATGGGGGTTTAATTGAGTCCCACAATGAGCAGTTCTTC | CASNGGLIESHNEQFF
TRBJ1-2 | TRBV28 | TRBD1 | . | TGTGCCAGCAGTTTAGCACAGGGGGTGAGGTACACCTTC | CASSLAQGVRYTF
TRBJ1-4 | TRBV9 | . | . | TGTGCCAGCAGCGAGGTTGGAGCCGGAAAGGAAAAACTGTTTTTT | CASSEVGAGKEKLFF
TRBJ2-1 | TRBV10-1 | TRBD2 | . | TGCGCCAGCAGTGCCCAAGCGGGGTCCTACAATGAGCAGTTCTTC | CASSAQAGSYNEQFF
TRBJ2-1 | TRBV15 | TRBD2 | . | TGTGCCACCAGCGTCTCTAGCGGGAGAGGGGAGAATGAGCAGTTCTTC | CATSVSSGRGENEQFF
TRBJ1-5 | TRBV2 | . | . | TGTGCCAGCAGTGTTGTAAATAGCAATCAGCCCCAGCATTTT | CASSVVNSNQPQHF
TRBJ1-6 | TRBV19 | . | . | TGTGCCAGTAGTATCGTGGCAAATTCACCCCTCCACTTT | CASSIVANSPLHF
TRBJ1-1 | TRBV5-1 | . | . | TGCGCCAGCTGGGCTCCACCCGACACTGAAGCTTTCTTT | CASWAPPDTEAFF
TRBJ1-6 | TRBV19 | TRBD1 | . | TGTGCCAGCGGACAGGGGCACGGATCACCCCTCCACTTT | CASGQGHGSPLHF
TRBJ1-4 | TRBV15 | . | once | TGTGCCACCAGCACTGAAGGGGGGCTGGGTGAAAAACTGTTTTTT | CATSTEGGLGEKLFF
TRBJ1-5 | TRBV5-1 | . | . | TGCGCCAGCAGCCCGGGGGGCATGATAGGCAATCAGCCCCAGCATTTT | CASSPGGMIGNQPQHF
TRBJ2-7 | TRBV30 | TRBD1 | . | TGTGCCGGACAACAGGGGACCTACGAGCAGTACTTC | CAGQQGTYEQYF
TRBJ1-5 | TRBV7-2 | . | . | TGTGCCAGCAGCCGGGCCATTTATCAGCCCCAGCATTTT | CASSRAIYQPQHF
TRBJ1-6 | TRBV10-3 | . | . | TGTGCCATCAGTGAGTCGGGCAGGGATAATTCACCCCTCCACTTT | CAISESGRDNSPLHF
TRBJ2-1 | TRBV12-2 | . | . | TGTGCAAGTCGCTTTGGACGGTACAATGAGCAGTTCTTC | CASRFGRYNEQFF
TRBJ2-7 | TRBV2 | . | . | TGTGCCAGCAGTGAAGGACTTCCCCCCTACGAGCAGTACTTC | CASSEGLPPYEQYF
TRBJ2-1 | TRBV18 | TRBD1 | . | TGTGCCAGCTCACCCCGGACAGGGTTTGGGAATGAGCAGTTCTTC | CASSPRTGFGNEQFF
TRBJ1-3 | TRBV10-1 | . | few | TGCGCCAGCAGTGCCCAGGTTGCTGGAAACACCATATATTTT | CASSAQVAGNTIYF
TRBJ2-1 | TRBV2 | TRBD2 | . | TGTGCCAGGGAGAAAGGGAGCGGGAGGGGGAATGAGCAGTTCTTC | CAREKGSGRGNEQFF
TRBJ2-3 | TRBV19 | TRBD1 | . | TGTGCCGCCCGGACAGGGGGGTTCACAGATACGCAGTATTTT | CAARTGGFTDTQYF
TRBJ2-7 | TRBV5-1 | TRBD1 | once | TGCGCCAGCAGTGGGGACAGGTTCTCCTACGAGCAGTACTTC | CASSGDRFSYEQYF
TRBJ2-7 | TRBV27 | . | . | TGTGCCAGCAGTTCCTTGGACTTCTACGAGCAGTACTTC | CASSSLDFYEQYF
TRBJ2-2 | TRBV25-1 | TRBD1 | . | TGTGCCAGCAGTGAATCCGGGACAGGGGGACCCGGGGAGCTGTTTTTT | CASSESGTGGPGELFF
TRBJ2-5 | TRBV10-3 | . | . | TGTGCCATCAGTGTTGGGCAGCAAGAGACCCAGTACTTC | CAISVGQQETQYF
TRBJ1-5 | TRBV28 | . | . | TGTGCCAGCAGTTTGCGAGACAGGCCCCAGCATTTT | CASSLRDRPQHF
TRBJ1-1 | TRBV28 | TRBD1 | . | TGTGCCAGCAGGACTACAGGGGTGGGCACTGAAGCTTTCTTT | CASRTTGVGTEAFF
TRBJ2-6 | TRBV7-3 | . | . | TGTGCCAGCAAACTCCAGGGGGCCAACGTCCTGACTTTC | CASKLQGANVLTF
TRBJ2-1 | TRBV5-6 | TRBD2 | . | TGTGCCAGCAGCTCCGGACTAGCGGCCTACAATGAGCAGTTCTTC | CASSSGLAAYNEQFF
TRBJ2-7 | TRBV4-1 | TRBD1 | . | TGCGCCAGCAGCCAAGACCCAGGGGGTTTCTACGAGCAGTACTTC | CASSQDPGGFYEQYF
TRBJ1-5 | TRBV6-5 | TRBD1 | . | TGTGCCAGCAGGTCTACAGGGGGCGCGGGGCAGCCCCAGCATTTT | CASRSTGGAGQPQHF
TRBJ1-1 | TRBV6-5 | . | . | TGTGCCAGCAGTTCCATGGCTGAAGCTTTCTTT | CASSSMAEAFF
TRBJ2-5 | TRBV11-3 | TRBD2 | . | TGTGCCAGCAGCATCTTTAGCGGGGGGCAAGAGACCCAGTACTTC | CASSIFSGGQETQYF
TRBJ2-6 | TRBV6-5 | . | . | TGTGCCAGCAGTTACGGGGGCAGGCCTGGGGCCAACGTCCTGACTTTC | CASSYGGRPGANVLTF
TRBJ1-5 | TRBV5-6 | . | once | TGTGCCAGCAGCTACAATCCCGATCAGCCCCAGCATTTT | CASSYNPDQPQHF
TRBJ2-2 | TRBV7-2 | . | . | TGTGCCAGCAGCTTAAGCGGGAACACCGGGGAGCTGTTTTTT | CASSLSGNTGELFF
TRBJ1-1 | TRBV7-9 | . | . | TGTGCCAGCAGCTTAGAGGGCAGAAACACTGAAGCTTTCTTT | CASSLEGRNTEAFF